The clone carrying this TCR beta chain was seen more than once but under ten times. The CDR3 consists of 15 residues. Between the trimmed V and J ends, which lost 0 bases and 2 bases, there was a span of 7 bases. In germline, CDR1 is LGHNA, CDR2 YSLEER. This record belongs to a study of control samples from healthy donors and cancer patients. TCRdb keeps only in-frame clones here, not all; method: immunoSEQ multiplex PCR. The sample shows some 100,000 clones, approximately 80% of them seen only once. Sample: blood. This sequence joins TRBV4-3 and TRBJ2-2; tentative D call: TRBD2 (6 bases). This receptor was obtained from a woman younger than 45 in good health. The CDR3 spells CASSQDGLNTGELFF. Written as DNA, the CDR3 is TGCGCCAGCAGCCAAGATGGACTAAACACCGGGGAGCTGTTTTTT.